This T cell receptor beta chain was recovered during a study of CD8+ T cells in alopecia areata. Reverse transcribed after extraction, RNA yielded cDNA as the sequencing template. Assay used: immunoSEQ multiplex PCR; TCRdb lists only in-frame clones, some missing. The sample holds some 200,000 clones, around 50% seen once. The CDR3 sequence is 10 residues long. The ends were cut back, 11 bases at V and 5 bases at J, with 9 bases in the middle. Germline-derived CDR1 and CDR2 are SEHNR and FQNEAQ (reference sequence). This TCR was recovered from a human donor with alopecia areata. The V gene is TRBV7-9, the J gene TRBJ2-5; possibly TRBD2 for D (6 bases). The sample here was CD4+ T cells sorted from blood, taken at week 0. As DNA, the CDR3 is TGTGCCGGAGGGTTGGAGACCCAGTACTTC. Translating it yields CAGGLETQYF.